This T cell receptor (beta chain) was retrieved from a study of cytomegalovirus exposure and HLA in healthy donors. Whole-study findings and limits: Indistinguishable V segments, including TRBV6-2 and TRBV6-3, were excluded. Researchers had no immune exposure information except CMV serostatus available. Evidence from a later analysis indicated that most CMV-associated TCR beta chains looked HLA-restricted. An analysis that was carried out later associated 15,000 to 20,000 TCR beta sequences with HLA alleles at 0.05 false discovery rate.

The CDR3 runs to 14 residues. CDR1 is SGHNT and CDR2 is YENEEA in the germline V gene. V was cut by 5 bases and J by 0 bases, with 11 bases left in between. Vbeta (60) and Jbeta (13) primers were used in the PCR. Repertoires were generated with immunoSEQ multiplex PCR, while TCRdb's copy carries only in-frame clones and drops some. Seen here are 110,000 or so clones, around 77% observed once, and the top ten hold 5.4%. About this clone: The antigen remains unidentified.

The receptor comes from a woman aged 25 to 45 in good health and CMV-seropositive. The rearrangement links TRBV11-3 to TRBJ2-7; tentatively, D is TRBD1 (5 bases). Sequencing was carried out using PBMCs. CDR3 protein: CASSLAGNSYEQYF. The CDR3 DNA follows: TGTGCCAGCAGCCTCGCAGGGAACTCCTACGAGCAGTACTTC.